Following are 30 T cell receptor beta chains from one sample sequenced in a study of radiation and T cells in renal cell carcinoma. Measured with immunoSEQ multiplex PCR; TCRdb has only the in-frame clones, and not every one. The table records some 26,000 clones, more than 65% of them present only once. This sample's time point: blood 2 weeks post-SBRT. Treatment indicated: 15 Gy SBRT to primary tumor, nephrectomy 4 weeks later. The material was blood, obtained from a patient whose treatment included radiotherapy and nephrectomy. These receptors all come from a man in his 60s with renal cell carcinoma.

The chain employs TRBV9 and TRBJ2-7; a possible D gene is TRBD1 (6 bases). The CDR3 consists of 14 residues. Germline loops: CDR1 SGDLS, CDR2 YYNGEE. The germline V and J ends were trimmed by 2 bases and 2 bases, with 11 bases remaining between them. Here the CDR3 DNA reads TGTGCCAGCAGCGTGGGGGACATAACCTACGAGCAGTACTTC. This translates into CASSVGDITYEQYF.

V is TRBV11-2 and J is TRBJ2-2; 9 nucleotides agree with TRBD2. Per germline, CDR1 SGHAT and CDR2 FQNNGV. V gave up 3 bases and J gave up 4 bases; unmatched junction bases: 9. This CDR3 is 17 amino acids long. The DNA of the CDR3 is TGTGCCAGCAGCTTTCCCACTAGCGGGCGATCCACCGGGGAGCTGTTTTTT. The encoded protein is CASSFPTSGRSTGELFF.

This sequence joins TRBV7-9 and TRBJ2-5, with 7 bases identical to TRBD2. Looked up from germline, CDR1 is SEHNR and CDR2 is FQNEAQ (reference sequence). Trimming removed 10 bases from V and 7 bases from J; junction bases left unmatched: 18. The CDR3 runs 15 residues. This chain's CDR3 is CATSGTTPLLMTQYF. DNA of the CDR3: TGTGCCACGTCCGGGACTACCCCACTTTTAATGACCCAGTACTTC.

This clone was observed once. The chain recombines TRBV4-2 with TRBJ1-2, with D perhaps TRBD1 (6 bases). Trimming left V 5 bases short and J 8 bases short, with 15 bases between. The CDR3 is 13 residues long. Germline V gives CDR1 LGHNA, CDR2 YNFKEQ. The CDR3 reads CASSDGGQGGYTF. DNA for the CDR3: TGTGCCAGCAGCGATGGGGGCCAGGGGGGCTACACCTTC.

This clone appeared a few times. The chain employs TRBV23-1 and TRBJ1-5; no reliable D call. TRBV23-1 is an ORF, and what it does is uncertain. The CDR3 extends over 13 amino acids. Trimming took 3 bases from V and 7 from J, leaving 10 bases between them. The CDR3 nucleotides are TGCGCCAGCAGTCAGTTACGACTCCAGCCCCAGCATTTT. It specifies CASSQLRLQPQHF.

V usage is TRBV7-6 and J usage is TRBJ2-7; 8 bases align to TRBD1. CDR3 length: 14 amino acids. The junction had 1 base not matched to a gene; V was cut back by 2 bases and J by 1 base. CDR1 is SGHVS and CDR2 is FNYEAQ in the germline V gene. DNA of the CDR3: TGTGCCAGCAGCTTACGACAGGGGTCCTACGAGCAGTACTTC. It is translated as CASSLRQGSYEQYF.

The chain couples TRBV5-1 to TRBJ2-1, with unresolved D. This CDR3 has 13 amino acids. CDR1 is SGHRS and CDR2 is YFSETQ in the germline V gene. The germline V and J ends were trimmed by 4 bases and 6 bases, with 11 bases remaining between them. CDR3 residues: CASSESFLNEQFF. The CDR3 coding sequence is TGCGCCAGCAGCGAGTCCTTCCTCAATGAGCAGTTCTTC.

CDR3 protein: CASRPLVVDTQYF. Here the CDR3 DNA reads TGCGCCAGCAGACCCTTAGTAGTTGATACGCAGTATTTT. The chain is built from TRBV23-1 and TRBJ2-3; no reliable D call. TRBV23-1 is an ORF; its function is uncertain. V was shortened by 6 bases and J by 6 bases, with 13 bases between the two germline ends. The CDR3 has 13 amino acids.

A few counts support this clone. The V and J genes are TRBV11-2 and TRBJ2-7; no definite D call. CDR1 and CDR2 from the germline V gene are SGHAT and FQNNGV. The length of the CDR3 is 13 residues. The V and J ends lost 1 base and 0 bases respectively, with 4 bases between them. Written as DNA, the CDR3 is TGTGCCAGCAGCTTAGCCTCCTCCTACGAGCAGTACTTC. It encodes CASSLASSYEQYF. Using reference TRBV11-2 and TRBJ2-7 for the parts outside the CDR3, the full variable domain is EAGVAQSPRYKIIEKRQSVAFWCNPISGHATLYWYQQILGQGPKLLIQFQNNGVVDDSQLPKDRFSAERLKGVDSTLKIQPAKLEDSAVYLCASSLASSYEQYFGPGTRLTVT.

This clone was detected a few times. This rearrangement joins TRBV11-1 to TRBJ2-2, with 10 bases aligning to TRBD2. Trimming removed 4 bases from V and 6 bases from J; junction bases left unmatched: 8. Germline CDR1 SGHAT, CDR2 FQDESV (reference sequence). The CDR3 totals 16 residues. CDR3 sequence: CASSWKSSGSAGELFF. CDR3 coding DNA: TGTGCCAGCAGCTGGAAGTCTAGCGGGAGTGCCGGGGAGCTGTTTTTT.

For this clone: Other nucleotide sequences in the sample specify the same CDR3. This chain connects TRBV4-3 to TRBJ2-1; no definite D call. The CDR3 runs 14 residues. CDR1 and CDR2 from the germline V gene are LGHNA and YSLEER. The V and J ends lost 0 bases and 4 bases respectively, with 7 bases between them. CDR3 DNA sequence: TGCGCCAGCAGCCAAGAAACAAGTTACAATGAGCAGTTCTTC. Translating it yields CASSQETSYNEQFF.

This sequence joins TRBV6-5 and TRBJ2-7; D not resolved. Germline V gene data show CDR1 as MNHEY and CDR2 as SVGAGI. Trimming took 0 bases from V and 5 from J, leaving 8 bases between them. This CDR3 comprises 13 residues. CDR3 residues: CASSYSYVDEQYF. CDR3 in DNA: TGTGCCAGCAGTTACTCCTATGTCGACGAGCAGTACTTC.

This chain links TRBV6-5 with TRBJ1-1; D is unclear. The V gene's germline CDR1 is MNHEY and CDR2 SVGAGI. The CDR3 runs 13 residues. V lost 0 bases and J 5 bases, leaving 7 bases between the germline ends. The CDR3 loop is CASSYSGGTEAFF. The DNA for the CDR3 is TGTGCCAGCAGTTACTCGGGTGGGACTGAAGCTTTCTTT.

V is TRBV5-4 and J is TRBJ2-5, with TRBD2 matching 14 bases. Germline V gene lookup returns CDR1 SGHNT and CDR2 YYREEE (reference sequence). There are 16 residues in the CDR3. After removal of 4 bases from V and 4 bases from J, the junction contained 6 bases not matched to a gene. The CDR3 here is CASSQGLAGAGETQYF. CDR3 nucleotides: TGTGCCAGCAGCCAGGGACTAGCGGGAGCTGGAGAGACCCAGTACTTC.

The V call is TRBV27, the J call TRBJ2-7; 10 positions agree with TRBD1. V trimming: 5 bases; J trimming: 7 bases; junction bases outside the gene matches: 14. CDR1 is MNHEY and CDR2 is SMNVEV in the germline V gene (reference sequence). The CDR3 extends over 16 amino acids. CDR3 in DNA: TGTGCCAGCAGTCTCTTCTCTGGGACAGGGGCACAAGAGCAGTACTTC. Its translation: CASSLFSGTGAQEQYF.

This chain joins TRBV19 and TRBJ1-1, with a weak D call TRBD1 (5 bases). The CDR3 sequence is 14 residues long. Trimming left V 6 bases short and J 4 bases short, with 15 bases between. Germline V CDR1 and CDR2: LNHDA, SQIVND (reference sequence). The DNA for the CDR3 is TGTGCCAGTAGAGGAGGACCAGGGCTCACTGAAGCTTTCTTT. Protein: CASRGGPGLTEAFF.

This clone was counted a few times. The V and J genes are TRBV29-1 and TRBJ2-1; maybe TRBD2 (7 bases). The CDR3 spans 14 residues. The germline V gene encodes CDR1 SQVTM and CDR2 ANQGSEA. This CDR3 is CRERGGGPGYRQFF. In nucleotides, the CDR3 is TGCAGGGAAAGGGGGGGAGGGCCAGGATATAGGCAGTTCTTC.

CDR3: CASTSRWGQGAADTQYF. In DNA form, the CDR3 reads TGTGCCAGCACCTCACGGTGGGGACAGGGGGCCGCAGATACGCAGTATTTT. This sequence joins TRBV7-2 and TRBJ2-3; 12 bases line up with TRBD1. Unmatched junction bases numbered 12, after V lost 7 bases and J lost 4 bases. This CDR3 is built from 17 residues. Per the germline V gene, CDR1 is SGHTA and CDR2 is FQGNSA.

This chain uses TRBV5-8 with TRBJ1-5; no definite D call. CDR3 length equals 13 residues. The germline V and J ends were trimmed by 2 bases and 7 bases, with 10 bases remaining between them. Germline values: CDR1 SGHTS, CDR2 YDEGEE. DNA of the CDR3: TGTGCCAGCAGCTTACGGGTGGAACAGCCCCAGCATTTT. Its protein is CASSLRVEQPQHF.

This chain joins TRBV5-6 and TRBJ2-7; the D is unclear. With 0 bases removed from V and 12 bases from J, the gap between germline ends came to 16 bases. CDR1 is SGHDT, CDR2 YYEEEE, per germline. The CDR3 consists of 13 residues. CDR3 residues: CASSLGGKGESYF. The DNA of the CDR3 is TGTGCCAGCAGCTTGGGAGGTAAGGGCGAGTCGTACTTC. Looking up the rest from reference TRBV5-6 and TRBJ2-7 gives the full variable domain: DAGVTQSPTHLIKTRGQQVTLRCSPKSGHDTVSWYQQALGQGPQFIFQYYEEEERQRGNFPDRFSGHQFPNYSSELNVNALLLGDSALYLCASSLGGKGESYFGPGTRLTVT.

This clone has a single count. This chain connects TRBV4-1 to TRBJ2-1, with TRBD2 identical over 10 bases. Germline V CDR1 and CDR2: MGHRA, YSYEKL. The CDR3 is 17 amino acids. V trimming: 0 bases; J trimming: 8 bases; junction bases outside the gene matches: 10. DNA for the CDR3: TGCGCCAGCAGCCAAGACACCCTAGCGGGAGTTATCTATGAGCAGTTCTTC. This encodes CASSQDTLAGVIYEQFF.

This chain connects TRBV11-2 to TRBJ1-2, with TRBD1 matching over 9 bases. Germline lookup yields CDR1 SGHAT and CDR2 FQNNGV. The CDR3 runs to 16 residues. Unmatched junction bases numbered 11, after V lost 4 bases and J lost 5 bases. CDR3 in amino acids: CASSSGAGTGSYGYTF. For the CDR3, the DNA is TGTGCCAGCAGCTCGGGCGCTGGGACAGGGAGTTATGGCTACACCTTC.

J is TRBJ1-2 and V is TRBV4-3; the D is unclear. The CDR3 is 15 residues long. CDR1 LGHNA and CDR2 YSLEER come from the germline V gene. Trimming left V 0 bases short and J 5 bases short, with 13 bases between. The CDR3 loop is CASSQDVMGAYGYTF. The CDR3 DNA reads TGCGCCAGCAGCCAAGATGTCATGGGCGCATATGGCTACACCTTC.

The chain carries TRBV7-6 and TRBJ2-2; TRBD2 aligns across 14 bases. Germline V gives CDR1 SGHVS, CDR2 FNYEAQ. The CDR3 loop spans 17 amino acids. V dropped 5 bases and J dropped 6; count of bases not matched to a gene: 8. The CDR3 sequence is CASSPGLAGVVAGELFF. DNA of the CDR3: TGTGCCAGCAGCCCGGGACTAGCGGGAGTTGTAGCCGGGGAGCTGTTTTTT.

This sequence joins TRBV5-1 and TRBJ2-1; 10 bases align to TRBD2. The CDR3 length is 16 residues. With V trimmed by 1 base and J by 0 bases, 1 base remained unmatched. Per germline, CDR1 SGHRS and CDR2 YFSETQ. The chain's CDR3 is CASSLIAGGSYNEQFF. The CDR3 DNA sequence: TGCGCCAGCAGCTTGATAGCGGGGGGCTCCTACAATGAGCAGTTCTTC.

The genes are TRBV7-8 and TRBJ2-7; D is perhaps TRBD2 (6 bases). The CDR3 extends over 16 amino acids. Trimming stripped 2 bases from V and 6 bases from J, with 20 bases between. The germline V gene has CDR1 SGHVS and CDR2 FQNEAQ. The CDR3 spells CASSLTDGTRVPEQYF. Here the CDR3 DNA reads TGTGCCAGCAGCTTAACGGATGGGACTCGAGTTCCCGAGCAGTACTTC. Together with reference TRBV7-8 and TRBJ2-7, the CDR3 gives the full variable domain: GAGVSQSPRYKVAKRGQDVALRCDPISGHVSLFWYQQALGQGPEFLTYFQNEAQLDKSGLPSDRFFAERPEGSVSTLKIQRTQQEDSAVYLCASSLTDGTRVPEQYFGPGTRLTVT.

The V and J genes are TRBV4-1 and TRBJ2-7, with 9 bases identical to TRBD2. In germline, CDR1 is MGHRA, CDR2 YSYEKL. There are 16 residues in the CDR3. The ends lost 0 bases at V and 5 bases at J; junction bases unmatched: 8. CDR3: CASSQERTSDNDEQYF. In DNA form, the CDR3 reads TGCGCCAGCAGCCAAGAACGGACTAGCGATAACGACGAGCAGTACTTC.

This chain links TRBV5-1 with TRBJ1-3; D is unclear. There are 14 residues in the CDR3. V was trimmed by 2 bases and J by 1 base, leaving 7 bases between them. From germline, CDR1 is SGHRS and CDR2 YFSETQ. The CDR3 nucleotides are TGCGCCAGCAGCTTCATAGGGTCTGGAAACACCATATATTTT. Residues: CASSFIGSGNTIYF. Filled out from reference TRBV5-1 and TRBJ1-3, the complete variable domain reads KAGVTQTPRYLIKTRGQQVTLSCSPISGHRSVSWYQQTPGQGLQFLFEYFSETQRNKGNFPGRFSGRQFSNSRSEMNVSTLELGDSALYLCASSFIGSGNTIYFGEGSWLTVV.

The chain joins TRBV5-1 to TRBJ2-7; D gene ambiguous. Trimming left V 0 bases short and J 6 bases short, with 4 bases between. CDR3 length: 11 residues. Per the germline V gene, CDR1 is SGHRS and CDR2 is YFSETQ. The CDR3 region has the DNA TGCGCCAGCAGCTTGGAGTCCGAGCAGTACTTC. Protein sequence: CASSLESEQYF.

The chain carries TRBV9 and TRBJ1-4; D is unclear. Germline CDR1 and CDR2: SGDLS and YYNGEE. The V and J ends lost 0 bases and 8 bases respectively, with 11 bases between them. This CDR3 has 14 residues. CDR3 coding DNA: TGTGCCAGCAGCGTAGACGGGGTCGGGGAAAAACTGTTTTTT. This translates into CASSVDGVGEKLFF.